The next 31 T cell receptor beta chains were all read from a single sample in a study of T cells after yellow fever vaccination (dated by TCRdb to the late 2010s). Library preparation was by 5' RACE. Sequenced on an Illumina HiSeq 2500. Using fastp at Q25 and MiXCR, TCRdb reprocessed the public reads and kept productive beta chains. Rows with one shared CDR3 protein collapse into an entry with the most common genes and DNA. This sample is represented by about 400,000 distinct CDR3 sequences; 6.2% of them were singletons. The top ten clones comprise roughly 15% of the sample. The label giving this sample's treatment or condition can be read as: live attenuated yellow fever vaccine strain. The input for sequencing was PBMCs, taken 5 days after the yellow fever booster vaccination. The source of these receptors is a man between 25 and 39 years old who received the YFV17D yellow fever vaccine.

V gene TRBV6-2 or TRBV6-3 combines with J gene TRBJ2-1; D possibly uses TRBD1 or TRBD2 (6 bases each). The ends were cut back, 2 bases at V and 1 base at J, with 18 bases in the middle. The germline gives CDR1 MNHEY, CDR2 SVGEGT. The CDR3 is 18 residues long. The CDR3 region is CASSYADRGRVSYNEQFF. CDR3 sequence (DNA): TGTGCCAGCAGTTACGCTGACCGGGGGCGGGTATCCTACAATGAGCAGTTCTTC.

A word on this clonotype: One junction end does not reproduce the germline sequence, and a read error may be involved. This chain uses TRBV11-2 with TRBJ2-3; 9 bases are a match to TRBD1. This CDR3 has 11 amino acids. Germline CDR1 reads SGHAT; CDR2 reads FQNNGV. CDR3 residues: CASSLGTGTVF. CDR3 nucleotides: TGTGCCAGCAGCCTTGGGACAGGGACGGTATTT.

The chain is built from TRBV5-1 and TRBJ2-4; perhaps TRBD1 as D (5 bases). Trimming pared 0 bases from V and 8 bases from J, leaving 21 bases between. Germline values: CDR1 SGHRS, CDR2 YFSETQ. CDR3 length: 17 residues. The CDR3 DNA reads TGCGCCAGCAGCTTGGGGGGCCTTTTACTGGGTTTCGACATTCAGTACTTC. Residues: CASSLGGLLLGFDIQYF.

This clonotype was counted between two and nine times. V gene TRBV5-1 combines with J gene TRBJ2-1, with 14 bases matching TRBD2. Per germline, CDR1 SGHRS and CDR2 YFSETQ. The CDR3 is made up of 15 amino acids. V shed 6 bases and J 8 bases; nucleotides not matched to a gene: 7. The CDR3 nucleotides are TGCGCCAGCACCCTGGGGGGACTAGCGGGAGATGAGCAGTTCTTC. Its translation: CASTLGGLAGDEQFF. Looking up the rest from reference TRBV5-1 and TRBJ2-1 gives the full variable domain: KAGVTQTPRYLIKTRGQQVTLSCSPISGHRSVSWYQQTPGQGLQFLFEYFSETQRNKGNFPGRFSGRQFSNSRSEMNVSTLELGDSALYLCASTLGGLAGDEQFFGPGTRLTVL.

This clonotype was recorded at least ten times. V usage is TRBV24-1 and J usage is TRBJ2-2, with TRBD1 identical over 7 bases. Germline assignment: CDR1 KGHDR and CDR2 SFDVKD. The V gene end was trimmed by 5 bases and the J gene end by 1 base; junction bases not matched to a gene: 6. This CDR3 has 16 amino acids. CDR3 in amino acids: CATSALRGMNTGELFF. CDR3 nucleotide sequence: TGTGCCACCAGTGCTCTCAGGGGGATGAACACCGGGGAGCTGTTTTTT.

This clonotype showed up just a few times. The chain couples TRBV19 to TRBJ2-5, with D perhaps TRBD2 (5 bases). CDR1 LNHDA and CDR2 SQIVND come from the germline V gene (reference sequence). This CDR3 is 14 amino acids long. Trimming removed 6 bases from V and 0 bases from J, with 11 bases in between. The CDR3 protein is CASSVQRNQETQYF. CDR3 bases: TGTGCCAGTAGCGTACAGCGGAACCAAGAGACCCAGTACTTC. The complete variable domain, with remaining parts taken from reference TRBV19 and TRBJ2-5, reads DGGITQSPKYLFRKEGQNVTLSCEQNLNHDAMYWYRQDPGQGLRLIYYSQIVNDFQKGDIAEGYSVSREKKESFPLTVTSAQKNPTAFYLCASSVQRNQETQYFGPGTRLLVL.

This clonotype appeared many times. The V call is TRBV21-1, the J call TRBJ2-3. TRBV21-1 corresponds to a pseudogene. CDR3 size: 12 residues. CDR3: CASSIPQNTQYF. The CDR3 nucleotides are TGTGCCAGCAGCATCCCACAGAATACGCAGTATTTT.

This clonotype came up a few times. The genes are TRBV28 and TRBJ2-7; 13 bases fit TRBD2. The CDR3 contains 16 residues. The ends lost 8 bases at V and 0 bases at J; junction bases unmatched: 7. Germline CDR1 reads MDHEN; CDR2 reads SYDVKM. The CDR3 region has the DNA TGTGCCAGCGGACTAGCGGGAGCTTTAGTCTCCTACGAGCAGTACTTC. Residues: CASGLAGALVSYEQYF. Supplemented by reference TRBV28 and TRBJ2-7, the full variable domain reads DVKVTQSSRYLVKRTGEKVFLECVQDMDHENMFWYRQDPGLGLRLIYFSYDVKMKEKGDIPEGYSVSREKKERFSLILESASTNQTSMYLCASGLAGALVSYEQYFGPGTRLTVT.

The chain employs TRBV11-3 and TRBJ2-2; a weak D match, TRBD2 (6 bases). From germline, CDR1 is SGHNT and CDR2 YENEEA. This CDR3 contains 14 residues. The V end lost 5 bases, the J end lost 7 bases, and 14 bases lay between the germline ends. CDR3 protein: CASSPGLRGGELFF. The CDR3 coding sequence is TGTGCCAGCAGCCCGGGACTCCGCGGCGGGGAGCTGTTTTTT.

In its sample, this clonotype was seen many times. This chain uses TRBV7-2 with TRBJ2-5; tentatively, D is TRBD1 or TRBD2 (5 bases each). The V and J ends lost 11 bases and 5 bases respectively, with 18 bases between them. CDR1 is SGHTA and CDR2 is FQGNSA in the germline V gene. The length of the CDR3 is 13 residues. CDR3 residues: CAARGATGETQYF. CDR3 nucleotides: TGTGCCGCTCGAGGGGCGACCGGGGAGACCCAGTACTTC.

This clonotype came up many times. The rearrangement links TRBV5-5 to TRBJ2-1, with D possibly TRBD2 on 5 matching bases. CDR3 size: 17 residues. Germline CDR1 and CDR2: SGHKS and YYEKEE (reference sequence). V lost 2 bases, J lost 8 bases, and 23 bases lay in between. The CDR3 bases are TGTGCCAGCAGCTTCGGGGAAATCGGACCTATTATCGATGAGCAGTTCTTC. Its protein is CASSFGEIGPIIDEQFF.

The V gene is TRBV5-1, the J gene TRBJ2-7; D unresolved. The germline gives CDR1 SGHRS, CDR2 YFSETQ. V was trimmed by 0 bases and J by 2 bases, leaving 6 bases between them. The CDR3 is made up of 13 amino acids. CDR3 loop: CASSLDVTYEQYF. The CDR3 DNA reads TGCGCCAGCAGCTTGGACGTAACCTACGAGCAGTACTTC.

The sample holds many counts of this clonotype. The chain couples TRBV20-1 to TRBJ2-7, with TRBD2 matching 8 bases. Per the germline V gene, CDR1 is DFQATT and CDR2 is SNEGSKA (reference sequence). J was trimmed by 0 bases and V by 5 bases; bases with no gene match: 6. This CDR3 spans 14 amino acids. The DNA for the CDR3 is TGCAGTGCTGAGCAGACTAGCGCCTCCTACGAGCAGTACTTC. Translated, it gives CSAEQTSASYEQYF.

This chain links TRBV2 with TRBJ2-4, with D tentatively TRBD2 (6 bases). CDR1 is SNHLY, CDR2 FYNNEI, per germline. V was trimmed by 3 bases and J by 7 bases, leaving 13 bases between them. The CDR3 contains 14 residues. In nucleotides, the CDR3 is TGTGCCAGCAGTGAGGAGGGGAATCGGAACATTCAGTACTTC. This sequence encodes CASSEEGNRNIQYF.

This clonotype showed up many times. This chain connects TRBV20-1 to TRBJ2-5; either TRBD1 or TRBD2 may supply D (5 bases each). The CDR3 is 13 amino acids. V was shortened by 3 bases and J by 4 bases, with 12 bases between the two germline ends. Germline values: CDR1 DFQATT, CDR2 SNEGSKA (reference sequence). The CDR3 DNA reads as TGCAGTGCTAGTGGGGACGTAGGAGAGACCCAGTACTTC. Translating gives CSASGDVGETQYF.

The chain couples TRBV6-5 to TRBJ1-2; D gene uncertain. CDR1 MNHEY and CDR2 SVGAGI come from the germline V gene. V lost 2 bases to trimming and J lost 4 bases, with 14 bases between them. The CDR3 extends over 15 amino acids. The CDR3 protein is CASSYGEGLVYGYTF. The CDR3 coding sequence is TGTGCCAGCAGTTACGGGGAGGGTTTAGTCTATGGCTACACCTTC.

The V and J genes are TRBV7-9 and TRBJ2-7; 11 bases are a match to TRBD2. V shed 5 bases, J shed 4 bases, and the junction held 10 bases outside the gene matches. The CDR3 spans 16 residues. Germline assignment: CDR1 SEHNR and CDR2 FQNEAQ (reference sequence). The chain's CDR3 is CASSAHLLAGEYEQYF. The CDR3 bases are TGTGCCAGCAGCGCCCATTTACTAGCGGGAGAATACGAGCAGTACTTC. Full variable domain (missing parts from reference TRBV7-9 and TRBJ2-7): DTGVSQNPRHKITKRGQNVTFRCDPISEHNRLYWYRQTLGQGPEFLTYFQNEAQLEKSRLLSDRFSAERPKGSFSTLEIQRTEQGDSAMYLCASSAHLLAGEYEQYFGPGTRLTVT.

The CDR3 here is CASSGVTQGPQYF. DNA for the CDR3: TGTGCCAGCAGCGGAGTAACACAGGGGCCTCAGTACTTC. The chain has TRBV6-6 and TRBJ2-4, with 7 bases matching TRBD1. This CDR3 is 13 amino acids long. Germline V gene lookup returns CDR1 MNHNY and CDR2 SVGAGI (reference sequence). V trimming: 6 bases; J trimming: 12 bases; junction bases outside the gene matches: 11.

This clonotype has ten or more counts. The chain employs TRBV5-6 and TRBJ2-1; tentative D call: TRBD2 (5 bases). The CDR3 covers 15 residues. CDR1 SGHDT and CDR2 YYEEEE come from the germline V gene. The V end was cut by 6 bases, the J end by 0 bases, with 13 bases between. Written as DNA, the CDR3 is TGTGCCAGCAAGGCTAGCCTGAGCTCCTACAATGAGCAGTTCTTC. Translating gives CASKASLSSYNEQFF. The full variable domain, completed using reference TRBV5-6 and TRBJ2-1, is DAGVTQSPTHLIKTRGQQVTLRCSPKSGHDTVSWYQQALGQGPQFIFQYYEEEERQRGNFPDRFSGHQFPNYSSELNVNALLLGDSALYLCASKASLSSYNEQFFGPGTRLTVL.

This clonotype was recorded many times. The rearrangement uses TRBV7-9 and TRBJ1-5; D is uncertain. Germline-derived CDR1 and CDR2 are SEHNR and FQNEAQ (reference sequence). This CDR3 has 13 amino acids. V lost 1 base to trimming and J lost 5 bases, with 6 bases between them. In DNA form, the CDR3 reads TGTGCCAGCAGCTTAGACCGCTATCAGCCCCAGCATTTT. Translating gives CASSLDRYQPQHF.

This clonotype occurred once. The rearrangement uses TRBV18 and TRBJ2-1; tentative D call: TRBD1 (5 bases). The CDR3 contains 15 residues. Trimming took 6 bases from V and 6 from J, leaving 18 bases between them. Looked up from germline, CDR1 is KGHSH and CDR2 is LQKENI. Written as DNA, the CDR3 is TGTGCCAGCTCCCGGACACTTGGGGCTCTCAATGAGCAGTTCTTC. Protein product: CASSRTLGALNEQFF.

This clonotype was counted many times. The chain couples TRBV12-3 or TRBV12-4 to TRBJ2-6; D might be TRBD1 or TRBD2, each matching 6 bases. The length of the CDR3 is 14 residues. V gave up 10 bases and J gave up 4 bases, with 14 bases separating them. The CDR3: CATDRGPGANVLTF. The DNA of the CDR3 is TGTGCCACGGATCGGGGGCCAGGGGCCAACGTCCTGACTTTC.

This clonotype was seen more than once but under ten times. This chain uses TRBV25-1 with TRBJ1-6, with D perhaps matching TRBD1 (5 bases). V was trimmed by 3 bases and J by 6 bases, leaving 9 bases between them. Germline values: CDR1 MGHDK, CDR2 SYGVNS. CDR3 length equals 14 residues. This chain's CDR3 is CASSEGLINSPLHF. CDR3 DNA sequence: TGTGCCAGCAGTGAGGGACTCATTAATTCACCCCTCCACTTT.

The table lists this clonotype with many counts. CDR3 sequence (DNA): TGCGCCAGCAAGAGATATAGCGGGACTTACGAGCAGTACTTC. Translating it yields CASKRYSGTYEQYF. The chain uses TRBV5-1 and TRBJ2-7, with TRBD2 matching over 8 bases. The V and J ends lost 6 bases and 4 bases, in that order; junction bases with no gene match: 9. The germline CDR1 and CDR2 sequences are SGHRS and YFSETQ. The CDR3 runs 14 residues.

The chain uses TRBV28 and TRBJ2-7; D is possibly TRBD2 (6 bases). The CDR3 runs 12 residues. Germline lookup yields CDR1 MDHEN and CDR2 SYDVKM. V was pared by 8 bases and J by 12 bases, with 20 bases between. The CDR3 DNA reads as TGTGCCAGCTTGGGACTGCCTCAAGGGCTGTACTTC. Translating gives CASLGLPQGLYF.

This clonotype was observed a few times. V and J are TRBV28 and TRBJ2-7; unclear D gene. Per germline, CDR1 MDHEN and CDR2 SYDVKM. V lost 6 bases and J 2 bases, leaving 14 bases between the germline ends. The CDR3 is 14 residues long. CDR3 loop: CASSGIGETYEQYF. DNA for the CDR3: TGTGCCAGCAGCGGTATAGGCGAGACCTACGAGCAGTACTTC.

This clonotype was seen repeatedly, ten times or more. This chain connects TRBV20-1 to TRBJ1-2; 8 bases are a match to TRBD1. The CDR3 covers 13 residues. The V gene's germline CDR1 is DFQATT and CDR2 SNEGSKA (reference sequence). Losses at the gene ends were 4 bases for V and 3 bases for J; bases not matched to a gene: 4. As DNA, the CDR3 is TGCAGTGCTAAGAAGGACAGGGACTATGGCTACACCTTC. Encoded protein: CSAKKDRDYGYTF.

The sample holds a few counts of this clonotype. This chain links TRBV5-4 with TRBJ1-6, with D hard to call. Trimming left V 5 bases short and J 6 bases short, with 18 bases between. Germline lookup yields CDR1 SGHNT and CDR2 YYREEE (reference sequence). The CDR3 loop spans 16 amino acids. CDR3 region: CASRVGEGPVNSPLHF. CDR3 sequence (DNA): TGTGCCAGCAGGGTTGGTGAAGGTCCCGTTAATTCACCCCTCCACTTT.

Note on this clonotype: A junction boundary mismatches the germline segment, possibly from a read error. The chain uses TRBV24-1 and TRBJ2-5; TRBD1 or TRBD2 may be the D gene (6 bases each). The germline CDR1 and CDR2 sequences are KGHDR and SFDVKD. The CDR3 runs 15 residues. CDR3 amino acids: CATCDLQGGGETQYF. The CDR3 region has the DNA TGTGCCACCTGTGATTTGCAAGGGGGAGGTGAGACCCAGTACTTC.

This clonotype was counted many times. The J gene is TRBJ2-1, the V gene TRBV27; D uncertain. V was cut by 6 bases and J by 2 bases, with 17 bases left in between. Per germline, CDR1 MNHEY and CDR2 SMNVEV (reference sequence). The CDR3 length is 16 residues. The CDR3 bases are TGTGCCAGCAGCTCAAAGGTGATGATCACCTACAATGAGCAGTTCTTC. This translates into CASSSKVMITYNEQFF.

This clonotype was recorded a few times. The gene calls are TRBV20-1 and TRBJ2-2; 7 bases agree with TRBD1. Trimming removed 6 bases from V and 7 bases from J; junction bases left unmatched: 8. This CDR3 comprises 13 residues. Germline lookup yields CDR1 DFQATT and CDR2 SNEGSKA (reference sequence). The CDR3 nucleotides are TGCAGTGCCCGCCCACAGGGGATCGGGGAGCTGTTTTTT. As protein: CSARPQGIGELFF.